These 20 T cell receptor beta chains were sequenced from one sample in a study of naive and memory T cell subsets. General study findings and limits: A few larger clonotypes appeared in naive repertoires, especially CD8, possibly memory cells re-expressing CD45RA.

The antigens of these receptors remain unknown. An equimolar mix of two oligonucleotides served as the beta constant-region primer for TRBC1 and TRBC2. Ligated cDNA was amplified by four rounds of PCR with nested alpha and beta constant-region primers and SP2. MiXCR, run by TCRdb on the UMI-ligation and nested PCR reads, gives a single entry per CDR3 protein. This sample has about 140,000 distinct CDR3 sequences, with about a fifth found just once. The sequenced material came from naive CD8+ T cells from blood. The receptor source for this set is a human donor in good health.

This chain uses TRBV29-1 with TRBJ2-1; TRBD2 matches 9 bases. Germline lookup yields CDR1 SQVTM and CDR2 ANQGSEA. V dropped 1 base and J dropped 1; count of bases not matched to a gene: 5. CDR3 size: 16 residues. The CDR3 here is CSVEAASGTSYNEQFF. CDR3 nucleotide sequence: TGCAGCGTTGAAGCGGCTAGCGGGACTTCCTACAATGAGCAGTTCTTC.

In its sample, this clonotype was seen a few times. The V call is TRBV5-1, the J call TRBJ2-2, with 12 bases lining up with TRBD1. V was pared by 4 bases and J by 3 bases, with 7 bases of the junction left unmatched. CDR3 length equals 17 residues. Per germline, CDR1 SGHRS and CDR2 YFSETQ. In DNA, the CDR3 is TGCGCCAGCAGCCCGTACGGGACAGGGGGCGACACCGGGGAGCTGTTTTTT. This gives the protein CASSPYGTGGDTGELFF.

The chain couples TRBV7-9 to TRBJ2-7; 7 bases are shared with TRBD2. V shed 0 bases, J shed 3 bases, and the junction held 11 bases outside the gene matches. Germline loops: CDR1 SEHNR, CDR2 FQNEAQ (reference sequence). The CDR3 covers 17 residues. In DNA, the CDR3 is TGTGCCAGCAGCTTAGCGCATGGGGCAGGGAGGGACTACGAGCAGTACTTC. Translation: CASSLAHGAGRDYEQYF.

CDR3 sequence reads: CASSRDSGTDEKLFF. DNA of the CDR3: TGTGCCAGCAGCCGAGATTCAGGGACAGATGAAAAACTGTTTTTT. This rearrangement joins TRBV3-2 to TRBJ1-4; the table's D gene call, TRBD1, was not cross checked with the DNA. TRBV3-2 is annotated as a pseudogene. The CDR3 covers 15 residues.

Only a few counts were recorded for this clonotype. The chain combines TRBV12-5 with TRBJ2-7; TRBD2 aligns across 10 bases. Germline CDR1 is LGHNT and CDR2 is FRNRAP. The CDR3 extends over 17 amino acids. Trimming removed 0 bases from V and 0 bases from J; junction bases left unmatched: 5. CDR3 sequence (DNA): TGTGCTAGTGGTTTGGTGATAAGCGGGAGGGCCTCCTACGAGCAGTACTTC. Translated: CASGLVISGRASYEQYF.

The chain employs TRBV6-2 or TRBV6-3 and TRBJ2-1; 8 positions agree with TRBD2. The ends lost 2 bases at V and 10 bases at J; junction bases unmatched: 1. Germline CDR1 reads MNHEY; CDR2 reads SVGEGT. The CDR3 contains 12 residues. The chain's CDR3 is CASSYGLAEQFF. DNA for the CDR3: TGTGCCAGCAGTTACGGACTAGCAGAGCAGTTCTTC.

The V call is TRBV27, the J call TRBJ2-3; 7 nucleotides align to TRBD1. The CDR3 is 15 amino acids. Per germline, CDR1 MNHEY and CDR2 SMNVEV (reference sequence). V lost 6 bases and J lost 4; bases outside the gene matches: 10. The DNA for the CDR3 is TGTGCCAGCAGATTCGTACAGGGGTCGTCAGATACGCAGTATTTT. Its protein product is CASRFVQGSSDTQYF.

The chain is built from TRBV27 and TRBJ2-1; 11 nucleotides line up with TRBD2. The V and J ends lost 5 bases and 8 bases, in that order; junction bases with no gene match: 8. CDR3 length: 15 amino acids. CDR1 MNHEY and CDR2 SMNVEV come from the germline V gene (reference sequence). CDR3 amino acids: CASSLPLAGEDEQFF. In DNA form, the CDR3 reads TGTGCCAGCAGTCTACCACTAGCGGGAGAGGATGAGCAGTTCTTC.

The chain combines TRBV7-3 with TRBJ2-1; 11 nucleotides align to TRBD2. The CDR3 length is 13 residues. The V gene end was trimmed by 5 bases and the J gene end by 8 bases; junction bases not matched to a gene: 2. Per the germline V gene, CDR1 is SGHTA and CDR2 is FQGTGA. CDR3 sequence (DNA): TGTGCCAGCAGCCTGGGACTAGCGGATGAGCAGTTCTTC. Its translation: CASSLGLADEQFF.

This chain uses TRBV4-3 with TRBJ2-7, with 7 bases lining up with TRBD2. The V segment lost 0 bases and the J segment 0 bases; nucleotides outside the gene matches: 14. CDR3 size: 19 residues. Looked up from germline, CDR1 is LGHNA and CDR2 is YSLEER. Written as DNA, the CDR3 is TGCGCCAGCAGCCAAGATCTAACGGGAGGTACCTATGGCTCCTACGAGCAGTACTTC. Translated, it gives CASSQDLTGGTYGSYEQYF.

The chain links TRBV3-1 to TRBJ1-2; no definite D call. The CDR3 has 15 residues. CDR1 and CDR2 (germline): LGHDT, YNNKEL (reference sequence). Trimming pared 3 bases from V and 4 bases from J, leaving 15 bases between. CDR3 sequence: CASSQTIQSGYGYTF. The CDR3 region has the DNA TGTGCCAGCAGCCAGACGATACAAAGTGGCTATGGCTACACCTTC.

This clonotype was seen a few times. The chain joins TRBV2 to TRBJ2-5, with a tentative D call TRBD1 (5 bases). The V and J ends lost 7 bases and 5 bases respectively, with 14 bases between them. Germline-derived CDR1 and CDR2 are SNHLY and FYNNEI. This CDR3 comprises 13 residues. CDR3 amino acids: CASNPPGMETQYF. CDR3 sequence (DNA): TGTGCCAGCAACCCCCCAGGGATGGAGACCCAGTACTTC.

The chain employs TRBV6-5 and TRBJ2-2, with TRBD2 identical over 10 bases. The CDR3 length is 16 residues. V lost 4 bases, J lost 4 bases, and 6 bases stayed unmatched. Germline V gene data show CDR1 as MNHEY and CDR2 as SVGAGI. The DNA for the CDR3 is TGTGCCAGCAGTTCCTTAGCGGGAGGCCTCACCGGGGAGCTGTTTTTT. Protein: CASSSLAGGLTGELFF.

The V gene is TRBV28, the J gene TRBJ1-2; unclear D gene. The CDR3 runs 15 residues. V dropped 5 bases and J dropped 4 bases, with 17 bases sitting between them. Per the germline V gene, CDR1 is MDHEN and CDR2 is SYDVKM. Here the CDR3 reads CASSNPGEVGYGYTF. The CDR3 nucleotides read TGTGCCAGCAGTAACCCCGGGGAGGTTGGCTATGGCTACACCTTC.

This clonotype was detected only a few times. The gene calls are TRBV7-2 and TRBJ2-5; D might be TRBD1 (7 bases). CDR1 SGHTA and CDR2 FQGNSA come from the germline V gene. The V and J ends lost 1 base and 5 bases respectively, with 14 bases between them. There are 15 residues in the CDR3. CDR3 nucleotide sequence: TGTGCCAGCAGCTTAGGCGGCAGGGGGAGGGAGACCCAGTACTTC. Translating gives CASSLGGRGRETQYF.

This rearrangement joins TRBV30 to TRBJ2-1; D is perhaps TRBD1 (5 bases). The CDR3 is made up of 14 amino acids. The V end was cut by 2 bases, the J end by 0 bases, with 8 bases between. Germline values: CDR1 GTSNPN, CDR2 SVGIG (reference sequence). The CDR3 here is CAWSYDSSYNEQFF. The CDR3 DNA is TGTGCCTGGAGTTACGACAGCTCCTACAATGAGCAGTTCTTC.

The table lists this clonotype with a few counts. The gene calls are TRBV28 and TRBJ2-3; 12 nucleotides agree with TRBD2. Losses at the gene ends were 4 bases for V and 3 bases for J; bases not matched to a gene: 11. The CDR3 spans 18 residues. In germline, CDR1 is MDHEN, CDR2 SYDVKM. The CDR3 coding sequence is TGTGCCAGCAGTTCCCTCCTAGCGGGAGGGGCTGGGACAGATACGCAGTATTTT. Translation: CASSSLLAGGAGTDTQYF.

This clonotype was observed a handful of times. The chain links TRBV7-2 to TRBJ1-2; D possibly corresponds to TRBD1 (5 bases). The germline V and J ends were trimmed by 1 base and 4 bases, with 10 bases remaining between them. This CDR3 comprises 14 residues. In germline, CDR1 is SGHTA, CDR2 FQGNSA. DNA for the CDR3: TGTGCCAGCAGCTTAGTGGGGGGGGTCTATGGCTACACCTTC. Amino acids: CASSLVGGVYGYTF.

V gene TRBV21-1 combines with J gene TRBJ2-3; TRBD2, the D gene given by the table, was not confirmed from the DNA. TRBV21-1 is a recognized pseudogene. CDR3 length equals 17 residues. Here the CDR3 DNA reads TGTGCCAGCAGCAGATCCCTAGCGGGAGGGCCCAAGGATACGCAGTATTTT. This translates into CASSRSLAGGPKDTQYF.

The V call is TRBV6-4, the J call TRBJ2-7, with TRBD1 as a possible D gene (5 bases). Germline V lookup: CDR1 MRHNA, CDR2 SNTAGT. V was cut by 2 bases and J by 0 bases, with 23 bases left in between. The CDR3 has 19 amino acids. CDR3 in DNA: TGTGCCAGCAGTGACAGCTCGCGGTGTCTAGACAGTGGCTCCTACGAGCAGTACTTC. Translated, it gives CASSDSSRCLDSGSYEQYF.